This record concerns one T cell receptor (beta chain) sequence. Its cognate antigen is unknown. The data originate from a study of graft-versus-host responses after intestinal transplantation. Libraries were prepared by immunoSEQ multiplex PCR; TCRdb keeps only in-frame clonotypes and omits some of them. Here the sample spans under 95,000 clones, approximately 90% being singletons. The CDR3 runs 18 residues. The V end was cut by 6 bases, the J end by 5 bases, with 27 bases between. Germline CDR1 reads MDHEN; CDR2 reads SYDVKM. Material: unstimulated CD4+ T cells sorted from spleen or lymph node cells, obtained before transplant. The source of this sequence is a human donor who was the organ donor for an intestinal transplant. This chain joins TRBV28 and TRBJ2-3, with a weak D call TRBD2 (5 bases). The CDR3 loop is CASSRSLPLARRGDTQYF. The CDR3 nucleotides read TGTGCCAGCAGCCGATCTCTACCCTTAGCGCGCCGGGGAGATACGCAGTATTTT.